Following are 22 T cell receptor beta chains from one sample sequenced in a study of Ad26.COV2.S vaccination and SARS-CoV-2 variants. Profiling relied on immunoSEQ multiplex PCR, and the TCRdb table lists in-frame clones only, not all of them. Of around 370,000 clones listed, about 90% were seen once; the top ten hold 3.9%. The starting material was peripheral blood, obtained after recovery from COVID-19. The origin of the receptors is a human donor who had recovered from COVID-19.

The CDR3, as DNA: TGTGCCAGCAGCCAGGGGGCTGAGGGTGAAGCTTTCTTT. This gives the protein CASSQGAEGEAFF. The J gene is TRBJ1-1, the V gene TRBV27, with 8 nucleotides matching TRBD1. The CDR3 is made up of 13 amino acids. After removal of 6 bases from V and 7 bases from J, the junction contained 7 bases not matched to a gene. CDR1 is MNHEY, CDR2 SMNVEV, per germline (reference sequence).

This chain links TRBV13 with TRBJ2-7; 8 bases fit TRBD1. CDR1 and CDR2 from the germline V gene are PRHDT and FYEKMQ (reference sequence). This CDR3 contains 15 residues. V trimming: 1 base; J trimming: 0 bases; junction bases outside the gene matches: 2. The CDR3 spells CASSLATGDSYEQYF. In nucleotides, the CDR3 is TGTGCCAGCAGCTTAGCGACAGGGGACTCCTACGAGCAGTACTTC. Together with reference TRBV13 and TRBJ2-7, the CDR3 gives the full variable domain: AAGVIQSPRHLIKEKRETATLKCYPIPRHDTVYWYQQGPGQDPQFLISFYEKMQSDKGSIPDRFSAQQFSDYHSELNMSSLELGDSALYFCASSLATGDSYEQYFGPGTRLTVT.

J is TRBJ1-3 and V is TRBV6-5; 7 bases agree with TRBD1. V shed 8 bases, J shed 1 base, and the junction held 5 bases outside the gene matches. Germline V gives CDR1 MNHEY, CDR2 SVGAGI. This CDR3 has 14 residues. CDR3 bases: TGTGCCAGCTTAAGGGGGCCTTCTGGAAACACCATATATTTT. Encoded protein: CASLRGPSGNTIYF.

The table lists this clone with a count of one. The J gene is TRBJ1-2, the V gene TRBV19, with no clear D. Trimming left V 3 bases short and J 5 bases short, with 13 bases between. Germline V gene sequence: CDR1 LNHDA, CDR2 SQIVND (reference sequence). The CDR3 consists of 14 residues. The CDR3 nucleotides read TGTGCCAGTAGTATTCTACTTGGACCGTATGGCTACACCTTC. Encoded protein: CASSILLGPYGYTF.

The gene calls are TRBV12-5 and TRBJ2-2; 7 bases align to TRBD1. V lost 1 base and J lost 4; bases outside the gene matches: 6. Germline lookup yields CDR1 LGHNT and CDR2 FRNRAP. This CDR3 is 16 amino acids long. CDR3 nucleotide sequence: TGTGCTAGTGGTTTGGGGTTGGGGGACAGCACCGGGGAGCTGTTTTTT. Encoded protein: CASGLGLGDSTGELFF.

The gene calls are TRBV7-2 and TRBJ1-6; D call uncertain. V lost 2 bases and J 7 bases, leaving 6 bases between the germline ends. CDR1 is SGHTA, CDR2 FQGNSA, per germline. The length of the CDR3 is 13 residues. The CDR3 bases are TGTGCCAGCAGCTTATGGGAAAATTCACCCCTCCACTTT. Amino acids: CASSLWENSPLHF.

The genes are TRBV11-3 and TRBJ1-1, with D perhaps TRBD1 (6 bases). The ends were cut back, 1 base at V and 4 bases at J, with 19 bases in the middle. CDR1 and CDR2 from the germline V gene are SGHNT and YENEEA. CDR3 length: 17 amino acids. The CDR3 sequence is CASSLAPGRGERTEAFF. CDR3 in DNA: TGTGCCAGCAGCTTAGCCCCCGGCAGGGGAGAGCGCACTGAAGCTTTCTTT.

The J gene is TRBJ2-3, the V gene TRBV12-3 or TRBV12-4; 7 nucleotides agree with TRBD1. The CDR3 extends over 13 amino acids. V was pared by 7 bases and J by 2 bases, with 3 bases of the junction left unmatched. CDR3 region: CASMGQPTDTQYF. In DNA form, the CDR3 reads TGTGCCAGCATGGGACAGCCCACAGATACGCAGTATTTT.

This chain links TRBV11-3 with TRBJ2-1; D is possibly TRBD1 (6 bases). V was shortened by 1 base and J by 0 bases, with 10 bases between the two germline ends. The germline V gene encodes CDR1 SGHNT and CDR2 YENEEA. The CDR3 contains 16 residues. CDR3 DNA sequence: TGTGCCAGCAGCTTAGGGACAGCGAGCTCCTACAATGAGCAGTTCTTC. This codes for CASSLGTASSYNEQFF.

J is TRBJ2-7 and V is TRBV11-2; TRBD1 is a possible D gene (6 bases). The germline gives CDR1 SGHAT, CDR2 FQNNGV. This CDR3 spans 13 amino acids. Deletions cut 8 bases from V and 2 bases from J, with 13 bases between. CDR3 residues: CASAGGATYEQYF. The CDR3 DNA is TGTGCCAGCGCTGGGGGCGCAACCTACGAGCAGTACTTC.

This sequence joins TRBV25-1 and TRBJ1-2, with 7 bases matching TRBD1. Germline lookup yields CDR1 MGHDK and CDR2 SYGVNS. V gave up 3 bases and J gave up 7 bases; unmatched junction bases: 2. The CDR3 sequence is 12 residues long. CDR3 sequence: CASSEQGGGYTF. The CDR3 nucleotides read TGTGCCAGCAGTGAGCAGGGGGGTGGCTACACCTTC.

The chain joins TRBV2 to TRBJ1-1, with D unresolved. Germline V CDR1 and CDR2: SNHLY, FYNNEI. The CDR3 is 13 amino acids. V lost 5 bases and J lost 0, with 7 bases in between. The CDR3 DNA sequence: TGTGCCAGCAGTCTGGAGATGAACACTGAAGCTTTCTTT. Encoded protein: CASSLEMNTEAFF. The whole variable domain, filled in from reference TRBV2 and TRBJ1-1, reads EPEVTQTPSHQVTQMGQEVILRCVPISNHLYFYWYRQILGQKVEFLVSFYNNEISEKSEIFDDQFSVERPDGSNFTLKIRSTKLEDSAMYFCASSLEMNTEAFFGQGTRLTVV.

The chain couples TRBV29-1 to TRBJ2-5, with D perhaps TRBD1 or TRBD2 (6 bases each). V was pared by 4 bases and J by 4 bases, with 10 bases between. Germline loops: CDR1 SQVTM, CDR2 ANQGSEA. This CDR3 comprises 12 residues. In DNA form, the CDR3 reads TGCAGCGTTGCGGGGGCGGGAGAGACCCAGTACTTC. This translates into CSVAGAGETQYF.

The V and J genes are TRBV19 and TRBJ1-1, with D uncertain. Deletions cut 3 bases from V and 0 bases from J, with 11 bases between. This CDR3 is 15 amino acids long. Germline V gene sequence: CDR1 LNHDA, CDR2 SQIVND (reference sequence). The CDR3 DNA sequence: TGTGCCAGTAGTATTCTCCCATTCATGAACACTGAAGCTTTCTTT. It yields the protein CASSILPFMNTEAFF.

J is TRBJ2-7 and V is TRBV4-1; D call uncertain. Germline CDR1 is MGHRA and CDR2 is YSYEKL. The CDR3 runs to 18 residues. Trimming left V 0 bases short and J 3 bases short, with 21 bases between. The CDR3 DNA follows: TGCGCCAGCAGCCAAGACCAGACGTTCCCAGTCCAGCTCTACGAGCAGTACTTC. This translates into CASSQDQTFPVQLYEQYF.

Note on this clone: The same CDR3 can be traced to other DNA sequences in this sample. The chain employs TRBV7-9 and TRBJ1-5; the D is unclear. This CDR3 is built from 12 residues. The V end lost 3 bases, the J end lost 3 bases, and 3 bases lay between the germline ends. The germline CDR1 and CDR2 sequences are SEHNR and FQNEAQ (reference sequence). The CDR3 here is CASSFNNQPQHF. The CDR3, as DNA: TGTGCCAGCAGCTTCAACAATCAGCCCCAGCATTTT.

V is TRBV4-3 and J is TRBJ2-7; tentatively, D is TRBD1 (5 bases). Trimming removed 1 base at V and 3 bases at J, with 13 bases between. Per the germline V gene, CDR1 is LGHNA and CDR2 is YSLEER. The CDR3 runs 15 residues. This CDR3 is CASSQVGQGDYEQYF. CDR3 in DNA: TGCGCCAGCAGCCAAGTGGGGCAGGGCGACTACGAGCAGTACTTC.

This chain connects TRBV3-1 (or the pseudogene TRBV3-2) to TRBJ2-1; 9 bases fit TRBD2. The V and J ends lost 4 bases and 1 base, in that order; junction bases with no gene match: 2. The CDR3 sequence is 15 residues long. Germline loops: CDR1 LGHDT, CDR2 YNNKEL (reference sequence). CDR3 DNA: TGTGCCAGCAGCCCCGGACTAGCGTCCTACAATGAGCAGTTCTTC. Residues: CASSPGLASYNEQFF.

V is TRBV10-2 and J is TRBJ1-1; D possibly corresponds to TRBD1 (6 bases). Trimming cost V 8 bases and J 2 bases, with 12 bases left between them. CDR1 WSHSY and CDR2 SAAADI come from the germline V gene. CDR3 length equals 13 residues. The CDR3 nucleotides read TGCGCCAGCTCCAGGGGCCGCAACACTGAAGCTTTCTTT. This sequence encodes CASSRGRNTEAFF.

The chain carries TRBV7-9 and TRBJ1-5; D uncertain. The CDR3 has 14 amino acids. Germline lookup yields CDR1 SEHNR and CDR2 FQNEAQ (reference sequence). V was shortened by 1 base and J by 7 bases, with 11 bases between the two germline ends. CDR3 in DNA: TGTGCCAGCAGCTTAGGGGGTGCGTACCAGCCCCAGCATTTT. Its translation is CASSLGGAYQPQHF.

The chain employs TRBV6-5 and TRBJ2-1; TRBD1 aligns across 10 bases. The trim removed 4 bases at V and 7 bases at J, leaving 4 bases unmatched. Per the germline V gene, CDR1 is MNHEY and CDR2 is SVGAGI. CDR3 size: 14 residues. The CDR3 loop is CASSSTGGWNEQFF. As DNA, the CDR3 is TGTGCCAGCAGTTCGACAGGGGGCTGGAATGAGCAGTTCTTC.

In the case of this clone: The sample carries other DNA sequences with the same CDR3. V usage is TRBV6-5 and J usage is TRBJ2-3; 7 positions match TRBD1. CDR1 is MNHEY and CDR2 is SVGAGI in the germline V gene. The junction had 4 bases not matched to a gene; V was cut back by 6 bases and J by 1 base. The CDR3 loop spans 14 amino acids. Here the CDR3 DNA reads TGTGCCAGCAGCCCCGGGACAGGCACAGATACGCAGTATTTT. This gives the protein CASSPGTGTDTQYF.